Here is one T cell receptor beta chain with its context. Its cognate antigen is unknown. This specimen comes from a study of T cells after yellow fever vaccination. Whole-study findings and limits: Relatively few clonotypes were ones that appeared in both CD4 and CD8 compartments.

The TCR cDNA carried a universal primer site and UMIs from 5'RACE template switching. TCRdb re-derived calls from the 5' RACE reads in MiXCR, one entry per CDR3 protein. The top ten hold about 15% of the sample, which has 500,000 to 650,000 distinct CDR3 sequences, approximately 13% seen once. Losses at the gene ends were 4 bases for V and 7 bases for J; bases not matched to a gene: 9. The V gene's germline CDR1 is LGHNA and CDR2 YNFKEQ. This CDR3 has 14 amino acids. This clonotype originated in a man aged 25-45 years who received the YFV17D yellow fever vaccine. Sequencing used PBMCs, obtained on the day of the yellow fever booster vaccination. The chain is built from TRBV4-2 and TRBJ2-7, with 8 bases fitting TRBD2. The CDR3 reads CASSPLRGGAEQYF. Written as DNA, the CDR3 is TGTGCCAGCAGCCCTCTCCGGGGGGGCGCTGAGCAGTACTTC.